The 11 T cell receptor beta chains given below trace back to one sample, sequenced in a study of beta chain features in type 1 diabetes. For these TCRs, the target antigens are not known. Study-level findings and limits: In all four CD4+ subsets, TCRB CDR3 length was significantly, moderately reduced in type 1 diabetes.

The investigators reverse transcribed all of the isolated RNA, so they sequenced expressed TCRB transcripts. Assay used: immunoSEQ multiplex PCR; TCRdb lists only in-frame clones, some missing. Found here are around 710,000 clones, under 15% of them singletons; the top ten hold 0.095% to 0.15%. Sequenced material: naive CD4+ T cells from blood. Every receptor here comes from a young man with type 1 diabetes.

This clone was seen ten or more times. This same CDR3 is encoded by further DNA sequences in the sample. J is TRBJ1-4 and V is TRBV20-1; unclear D gene. The germline V gene encodes CDR1 DFQATT and CDR2 SNEGSKA (reference sequence). V lost 1 base and J 8 bases, leaving 2 bases between the germline ends. This CDR3 has 10 amino acids. The CDR3 loop is CSARGEKLFF. In DNA form, the CDR3 reads TGCAGTGCTAGAGGGGAAAAACTGTTTTTT.

The rearrangement links TRBV9 to TRBJ1-2, with D hard to call. V shed 0 bases and J shed 6 bases, with 12 bases lying between them. Germline CDR1 and CDR2: SGDLS and YYNGEE. This CDR3 has 14 residues. The CDR3, as DNA: TGTGCCAGCAGCGTAGATAACAGTCTCAATGGCTACACCTTC. Translation: CASSVDNSLNGYTF. Full variable domain (missing parts from reference TRBV9 and TRBJ1-2): DSGVTQTPKHLITATGQRVTLRCSPRSGDLSVYWYQQSLDQGLQFLIQYYNGEERAKGNILERFSAQQFPDLHSELNLSSLELGDSALYFCASSVDNSLNGYTFGSGTRLTVV.

CDR3 bases: TGTGCCAGCAGCCACAGACAGGGAGGAGATACGCAGTATTTT. It is translated as CASSHRQGGDTQYF. This chain connects TRBV7-3 to TRBJ2-3; D is perhaps TRBD1 (7 bases). CDR3 length equals 14 residues. Deletions cut 5 bases from V and 5 bases from J, with 14 bases between. Germline V gene sequence: CDR1 SGHTA, CDR2 FQGTGA.

This clone was seen a handful of times. The V gene is TRBV7-9, the J gene TRBJ1-1; no reliable D call. Germline V gene sequence: CDR1 SEHNR, CDR2 FQNEAQ (reference sequence). The CDR3 is 16 residues long. The V end was cut by 2 bases, the J end by 3 bases, with 16 bases between. For the CDR3, the DNA is TGTGCCAGCAGCTTACCCCGGGGAAAACTGGACACTGAAGCTTTCTTT. Its translation: CASSLPRGKLDTEAFF.

The chain combines TRBV7-9 with TRBJ1-5, with 7 bases fitting TRBD1. Unmatched junction bases numbered 8, after V lost 5 bases and J lost 7 bases. The CDR3 spans 14 residues. CDR1 is SEHNR, CDR2 FQNEAQ, per germline (reference sequence). The chain's CDR3 is CASSPGQVRQPQHF. DNA for the CDR3: TGTGCCAGCAGCCCTGGACAGGTTCGCCAGCCCCAGCATTTT.

There are a few counts of this clone. The chain carries TRBV7-9 and TRBJ1-3; D perhaps matches TRBD1 (5 bases). Trimming took 5 bases from V and 0 from J, leaving 14 bases between them. The germline V gene encodes CDR1 SEHNR and CDR2 FQNEAQ (reference sequence). This CDR3 has 16 residues. Here the CDR3 DNA reads TGTGCCAGCAGCCCGCTGCAGGGCCACTCTGGAAACACCATATATTTT. Encoded protein: CASSPLQGHSGNTIYF.

The chain employs TRBV4-1 and TRBJ2-7, with 9 bases aligning to TRBD1. The CDR3 has 16 residues. The J segment lost 0 bases and the V segment lost 5 bases, leaving 8 bases of the junction unmatched. CDR1 is MGHRA, CDR2 YSYEKL, per germline. CDR3 DNA: TGCGCCAGCAGCGGAGAGGGACAGGGACTCTCCTACGAGCAGTACTTC. Translation: CASSGEGQGLSYEQYF.

The genes are TRBV23-1 and TRBJ1-5; D may be TRBD1 (5 bases). TRBV23-1 is assigned to the ORF class and has an uncertain function. The CDR3 has 13 amino acids. The ends were cut back, 3 bases at V and 7 bases at J, with 10 bases in the middle. The CDR3, as DNA: TGCGCCAGCAGTCAGCCCAGGGTACAGCCCCAGCATTTT. It is translated as CASSQPRVQPQHF.

This clone was counted a few times. This chain links TRBV4-2 with TRBJ2-5; D is ambiguous. The CDR3 consists of 16 residues. V lost 1 base to trimming and J lost 2 bases, with 14 bases between them. Germline assignment: CDR1 LGHNA and CDR2 YNFKEQ. The CDR3 protein is CASSQGRVPAQETQYF. CDR3 DNA: TGTGCCAGCAGCCAAGGACGAGTCCCGGCACAAGAGACCCAGTACTTC.

The sample holds a few counts of this clone. DNA of the CDR3: TGTGCCAGCAGCCACGACAGGGCCCCCTACAATGAGCAGTTCTTC. Translation gives CASSHDRAPYNEQFF. The V call is TRBV9, the J call TRBJ2-1; 7 nucleotides align to TRBD1. Trimming at V came to 4 bases and at J to 2 bases, leaving 6 bases not matched to a gene. The CDR3 spans 15 residues. The germline gives CDR1 SGDLS, CDR2 YYNGEE.

A few counts support this clone. The V and J genes are TRBV7-9 and TRBJ2-7, with 9 bases matching TRBD1. The CDR3 is 18 amino acids. Trimming at V came to 3 bases and at J to 0 bases, leaving 12 bases not matched to a gene. Germline V gene data show CDR1 as SEHNR and CDR2 as FQNEAQ (reference sequence). The CDR3 loop is CASSFQLTRGQGSYEQYF. Here the CDR3 DNA reads TGTGCCAGCAGCTTCCAACTGACCCGGGGACAGGGCTCCTACGAGCAGTACTTC.